This T cell receptor beta chain originates from a study of OX40 agonist ivuxolimab in advanced cancers. Looking at the study overall: Patients in dose escalation had liver, melanoma, kidney or head and neck cancers. Broader study findings: The work left the antigen specificity of expanded peripheral T cells undetermined.

The method was immunoSEQ multiplex PCR; TCRdb's version includes in-frame clones alone and lacks a portion of them. The table has tens of thousands of clones, 90% seen once. Regarding this clone: Its antigen remains unidentified.

This CDR3 region has 14 residues. Trimming removed 5 bases at V and 2 bases at J, with 10 bases between. CDR1 is ENHRY and CDR2 is SYGVKD in the germline V gene. The chain combines TRBV10-3 with TRBJ2-1, with D uncertain. This receptor was obtained from an adult with an advanced solid tumor such as melanoma, head and neck, liver or kidney cancer. Sequenced material: CD4+ or CD8+ T cells sorted from blood, taken in a trial of the OX40 agonist ivuxolimab. DNA for the CDR3: TGTGCCATCAGTCCCGGGTGGGCCTACAATGAGCAGTTCTTC. Encoded protein: CAISPGWAYNEQFF.